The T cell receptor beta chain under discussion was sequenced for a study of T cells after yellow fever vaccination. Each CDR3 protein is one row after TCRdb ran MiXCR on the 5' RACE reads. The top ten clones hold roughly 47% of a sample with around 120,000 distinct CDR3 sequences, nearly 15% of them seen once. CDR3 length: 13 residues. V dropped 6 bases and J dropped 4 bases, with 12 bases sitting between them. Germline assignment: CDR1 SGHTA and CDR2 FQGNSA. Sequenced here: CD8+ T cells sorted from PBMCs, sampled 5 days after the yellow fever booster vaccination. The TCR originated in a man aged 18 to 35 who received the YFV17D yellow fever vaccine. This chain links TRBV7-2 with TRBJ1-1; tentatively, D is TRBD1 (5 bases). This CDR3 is CASSLPGSTEAFF. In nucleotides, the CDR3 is TGTGCCAGCAGTTTACCAGGGAGCACTGAAGCTTTCTTT.